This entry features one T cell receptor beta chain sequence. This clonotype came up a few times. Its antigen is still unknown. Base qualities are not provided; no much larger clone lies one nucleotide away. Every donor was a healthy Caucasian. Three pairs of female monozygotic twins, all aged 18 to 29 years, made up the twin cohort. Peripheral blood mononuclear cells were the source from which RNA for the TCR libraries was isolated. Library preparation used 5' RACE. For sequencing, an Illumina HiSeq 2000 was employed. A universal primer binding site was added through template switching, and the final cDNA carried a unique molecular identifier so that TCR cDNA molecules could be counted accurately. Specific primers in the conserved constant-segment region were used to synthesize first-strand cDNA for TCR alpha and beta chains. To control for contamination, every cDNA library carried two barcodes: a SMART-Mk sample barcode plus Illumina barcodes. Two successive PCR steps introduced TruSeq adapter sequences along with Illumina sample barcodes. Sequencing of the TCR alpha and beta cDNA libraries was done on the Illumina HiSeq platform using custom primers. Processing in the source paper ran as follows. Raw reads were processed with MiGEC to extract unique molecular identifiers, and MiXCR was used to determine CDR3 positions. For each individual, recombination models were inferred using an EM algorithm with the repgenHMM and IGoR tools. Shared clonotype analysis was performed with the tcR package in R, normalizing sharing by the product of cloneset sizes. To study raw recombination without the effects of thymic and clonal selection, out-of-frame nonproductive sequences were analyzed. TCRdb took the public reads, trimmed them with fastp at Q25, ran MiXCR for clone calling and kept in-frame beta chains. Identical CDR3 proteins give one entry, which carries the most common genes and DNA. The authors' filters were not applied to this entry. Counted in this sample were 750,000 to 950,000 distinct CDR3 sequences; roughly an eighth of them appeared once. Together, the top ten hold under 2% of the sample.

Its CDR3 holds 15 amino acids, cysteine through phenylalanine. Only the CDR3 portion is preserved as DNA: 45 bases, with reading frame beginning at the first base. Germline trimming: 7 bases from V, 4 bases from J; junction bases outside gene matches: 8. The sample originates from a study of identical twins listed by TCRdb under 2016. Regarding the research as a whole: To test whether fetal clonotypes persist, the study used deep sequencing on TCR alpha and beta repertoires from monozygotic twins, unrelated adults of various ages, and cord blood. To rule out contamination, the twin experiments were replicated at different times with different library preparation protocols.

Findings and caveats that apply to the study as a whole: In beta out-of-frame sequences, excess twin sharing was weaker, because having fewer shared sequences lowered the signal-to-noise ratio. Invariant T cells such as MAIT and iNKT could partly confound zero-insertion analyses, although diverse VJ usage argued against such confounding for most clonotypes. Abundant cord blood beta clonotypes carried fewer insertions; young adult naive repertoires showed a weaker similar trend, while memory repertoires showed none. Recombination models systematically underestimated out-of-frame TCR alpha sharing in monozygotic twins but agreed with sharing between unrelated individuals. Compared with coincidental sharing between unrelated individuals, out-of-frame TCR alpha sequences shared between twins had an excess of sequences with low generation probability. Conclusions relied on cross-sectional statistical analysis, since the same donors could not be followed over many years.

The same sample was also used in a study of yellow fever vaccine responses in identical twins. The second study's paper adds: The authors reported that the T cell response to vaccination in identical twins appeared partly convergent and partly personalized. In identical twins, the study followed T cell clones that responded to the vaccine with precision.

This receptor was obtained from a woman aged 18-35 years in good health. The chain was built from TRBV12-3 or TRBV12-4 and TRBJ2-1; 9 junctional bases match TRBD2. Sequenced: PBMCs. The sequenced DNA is TGTGCCAGCAACCCTGGGGCGGGAGGGTACAATGAGCAGTTCTTC. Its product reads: CASNPGAGGYNEQFF.